A selection of T cell receptor beta chains follows, all from one sample in a study of CD8+ T cells in alopecia areata. Sequenced by immunoSEQ multiplex PCR; TCRdb stores in-frame clones only, minus some. Altogether around 150,000 clones are present, about 54% being singletons, with the ten largest covering around 4.8%. Specimen: CD4+ T cells sorted from blood. These receptors all come from a human donor in good health. Each CDR3 is given with its conserved first and last residue. Each record gives: J gene, V gene, CDR3 length, clone size, D gene, CDR3 DNA, CDR3 protein. The D gene is left open where the match is weak. Clone size, where shown, is once, few, many, or a class for clones that have expanded.

TRBJ2-2	TRBV30	12	once	.	TGTGCCTGGAGTGTACTTGCCGGGGAGCTGTTCTTT	CAWSVLAGELFF
TRBJ1-5	TRBV5-6	14	once	.	TGTGCCAGCAGCTTGGGAGGGGGAGGCCAGCCCCAGCATTTT	CASSLGGGGQPQHF
TRBJ2-3	TRBV29-1	13	.	.	TGCAGCACGCACCGGGGACACACAGATACGCAGTATTTT	CSTHRGHTDTQYF
TRBJ2-1	TRBV11-2	15	.	TRBD2	TGTGCCAGCAGCCCGGAGGTAGCGGGAGCCGATGAGCAGTTCTTC	CASSPEVAGADEQFF
TRBJ1-2	TRBV7-2	13	.	.	TGTGCCAGCAGCCGACTTTCCCCCTATGGCTACACCTTC	CASSRLSPYGYTF
TRBJ1-5	TRBV28	15	.	TRBD1	TGTGCCAGCACCCTCCCTCGACAGGGACCTAAGCCCCAGCATTTT	CASTLPRQGPKPQHF
TRBJ2-1	TRBV5-1	16	.	.	TGCGCCAGCAGCTTGCTGGGACACCAGGCGCCCAATGAGCAGTTCTTC	CASSLLGHQAPNEQFF
TRBJ1-3	TRBV9	14	few	.	TGTGCCAGCAGCGTCTCTCTCTCTGGAAACACCATATATTTT	CASSVSLSGNTIYF
TRBJ2-5	TRBV20-1	11	.	.	TGCAGTGCTACGCTCAAAGAGACCCAGTACTTC	CSATLKETQYF
TRBJ2-1	TRBV29-1	13	.	.	TGCAGCGTTGACCCACCTGAAGATAATGAGCAGTTCTTC	CSVDPPEDNEQFF
TRBJ1-5	TRBV18	14	.	.	TGTGCCAGCTCCCAGAGCAGGGACGATCAGCCCCAGCATTTT	CASSQSRDDQPQHF
TRBJ2-3	TRBV29-1	12	few	.	TGCACCGCGGGACAGCTCACAGATACGCAGTATTTT	CTAGQLTDTQYF
TRBJ2-2	TRBV7-3	13	.	.	TGTGCCAGCAGCTTCTCAGGGACCGGGGAGCTGTTTTTT	CASSFSGTGELFF
TRBJ1-1	TRBV5-1	13	.	.	TGCGCCAGCAGCAGGACGGAGAACACTGAAGCTTTCTTT	CASSRTENTEAFF
TRBJ2-6	TRBV29-1	17	.	TRBD1	TGCAGCGTACCGGACAGGGAAGAGGTCTCTGGGGCCAACGTCCTGACTTTC	CSVPDREEVSGANVLTF
TRBJ2-3	TRBV29-1	10	.	.	TGCAGCGTAAGGGCAGATACGCAGTATTTT	CSVRADTQYF